This TCR beta chain was obtained from a study of blood T cell repertoires in COVID-19. Study summary: Samples representing acute and convalescent COVID-19 were sourced from the United States, Italy and Spain. T cells, B-cell-depleted T cells, or PBMCs supplied cDNA or gDNA.

Sequencing was performed with immunoSEQ multiplex PCR; in TCRdb, only in-frame clones are kept and a portion is missing. In the table there are some 99,000 clones, over 70% of which are singletons. Germline-derived CDR1 and CDR2 are MNHEY and SMNVEV (reference sequence). This CDR3 comprises 17 residues. V was pared by 4 bases and J by 6 bases, with 21 bases between. This clone was detected a few times. The receptor comes from a human donor in a cohort sampled during active or convalescent COVID-19. Sequencing used peripheral blood. The chain combines TRBV27 with TRBJ2-2, with D possibly matching TRBD2 (6 bases). CDR3: CASSSPLVGRLAGELFF. The CDR3 DNA follows: TGTGCCAGCAGTTCCCCATTAGTCGGGAGACTGGCCGGGGAGCTGTTTTTT.